The 11 T cell receptor beta chains reported below all come from one sample, sequenced in a study of cytomegalovirus exposure and HLA in healthy donors. The repertoire was sequenced with immunoSEQ multiplex PCR; TCRdb's copy has only in-frame clones and lacks some. The data contain 200,000 to 250,000 clones, 70% to 90% of them singletons. The sample was PBMCs. The receptors stem from a woman younger than 35 in good health and CMV-seronegative.

The V and J genes are TRBV15 and TRBJ1-2; D is undetermined. Germline lookup yields CDR1 LNHNV and CDR2 YYDKDF (reference sequence). The CDR3 consists of 12 residues. V was pared by 0 bases and J by 5 bases, with 4 bases between. The CDR3 is CATSRDHYGYTF. CDR3 in DNA: TGTGCCACCAGCAGAGATCATTATGGCTACACCTTC.

V and J are TRBV29-1 and TRBJ2-1; D is possibly TRBD2 (6 bases). This CDR3 spans 13 amino acids. Germline CDR1 reads SQVTM; CDR2 reads ANQGSEA. V was cut by 4 bases and J by 9 bases, with 16 bases left in between. CDR3: CSVGVRRVGEQFF. The CDR3 nucleotides read TGCAGCGTTGGGGTCCGGAGGGTGGGTGAGCAGTTCTTC.

This clone was detected once. At one end the junction does not follow the germline gene, possibly because of a read error. The V and J genes are TRBV7-2 and TRBJ2-7; 7 positions agree with TRBD1. The CDR3 covers 15 residues. The germline CDR1 and CDR2 sequences are SGHTA and FQGNSA. CDR3 coding DNA: TGTGCTAGCAGCTTAAACAGGGGCGGTTTCTACGAGCAGTACTTC. Protein product: CASSLNRGGFYEQYF.

The chain has TRBV4-2 and TRBJ1-2; weak D call: TRBD1 (6 bases). The V end lost 4 bases, the J end lost 13 bases, and 16 bases lay between the germline ends. The CDR3 has 12 amino acids. Germline lookup yields CDR1 LGHNA and CDR2 YNFKEQ. The CDR3 sequence: CASSLGGGVLTF. CDR3 nucleotides: TGTGCCAGCAGCCTGGGGGGGGGCGTCCTCACCTTC.

V usage is TRBV7-8 and J usage is TRBJ1-4, with D possibly being TRBD1 (6 bases). The germline gives CDR1 SGHVS, CDR2 FQNEAQ. The CDR3 consists of 14 residues. Trimming shortened V by 5 bases and J by 5 bases, and 12 bases separated the two germline ends. CDR3 sequence: CASSPGHSNEKLFF. The DNA of the CDR3 is TGTGCCAGCAGCCCGGGACACTCAAATGAAAAACTGTTTTTT.

This chain joins TRBV4-1 and TRBJ2-1, with 7 positions matching TRBD2. The V and J ends lost 4 bases and 7 bases, in that order; junction bases with no gene match: 13. The germline gives CDR1 MGHRA, CDR2 YSYEKL. The CDR3 has 16 amino acids. Here the CDR3 DNA reads TGCGCCAGCAGCCGGGGGGAGGGCCCGAACGGTAATGAGCAGTTCTTC. Translated: CASSRGEGPNGNEQFF.

The chain joins TRBV19 to TRBJ1-3; the match to TRBD1 covers 7 bases. Germline V CDR1 and CDR2: LNHDA, SQIVND (reference sequence). With V trimmed by 8 bases and J by 4 bases, 8 bases remained unmatched. This CDR3 is 14 amino acids long. Here the CDR3 DNA reads TGTGCCAGTGGAGGAACGACAGGGGGAAACACCATATATTTT. Translation: CASGGTTGGNTIYF.

The rearrangement uses TRBV4-1 and TRBJ2-7; weak D call: TRBD2 (6 bases). Germline CDR1 MGHRA, CDR2 YSYEKL. Trimming took 4 bases from V and 1 from J, leaving 17 bases between them. This CDR3 has 16 amino acids. The DNA for the CDR3 is TGCGCCAGCAGCCCACCGCTAGCGTCCGGTTCCTACGAGCAGTACTTC. Translated, it gives CASSPPLASGSYEQYF.

J is TRBJ1-2 and V is TRBV9, with 7 bases aligning to TRBD1. The CDR3 is made up of 12 amino acids. Trimming cost V 3 bases and J 7 bases; bases outside gene matches: 3. Germline V lookup: CDR1 SGDLS, CDR2 YYNGEE. The CDR3 loop is CASSAPGGGYTF. The CDR3 nucleotides are TGTGCCAGCAGCGCCCCAGGGGGTGGCTACACCTTC.

The DNA of the CDR3 is TGTGCCAGCAGTTTAGTACGGGCAGATACGCAGTATTTT. The encoded protein is CASSLVRADTQYF. This rearrangement joins TRBV27 to TRBJ2-3; D unresolved. The CDR3 consists of 13 residues. Between the trimmed V and J ends, which lost 2 bases and 4 bases, there was a span of 7 bases. Germline lookup yields CDR1 MNHEY and CDR2 SMNVEV (reference sequence).

The chain is built from TRBV5-5 and TRBJ1-5; D remains unclear. The CDR3 has 14 residues. Germline-derived CDR1 and CDR2 are SGHKS and YYEKEE (reference sequence). Between the trimmed V and J ends, which lost 0 bases and 3 bases, there was a span of 7 bases. The CDR3 DNA sequence: TGTGCCAGCAGCTTGGACAGCAACAATCAGCCCCAGCATTTT. This sequence encodes CASSLDSNNQPQHF.